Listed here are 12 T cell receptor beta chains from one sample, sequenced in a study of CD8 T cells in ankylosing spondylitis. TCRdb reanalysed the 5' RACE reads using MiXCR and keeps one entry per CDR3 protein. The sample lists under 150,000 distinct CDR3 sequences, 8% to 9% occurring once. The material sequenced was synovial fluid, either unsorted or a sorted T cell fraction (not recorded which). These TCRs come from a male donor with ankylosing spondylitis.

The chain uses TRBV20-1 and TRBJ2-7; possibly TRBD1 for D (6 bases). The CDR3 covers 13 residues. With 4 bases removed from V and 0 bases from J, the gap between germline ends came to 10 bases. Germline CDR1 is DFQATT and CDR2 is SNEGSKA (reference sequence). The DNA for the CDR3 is TGCAGTGCTACCACAGGGAGCTCCTACGAGCAGTACTTC. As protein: CSATTGSSYEQYF.

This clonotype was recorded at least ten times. The CDR3 coding sequence is TGCAGCGTGGGAGACAGTCGTGGCTACACCTTC. Translated, it gives CSVGDSRGYTF. The chain links TRBV29-1 to TRBJ1-2; TRBD1 is a possible D gene (5 bases). V was cut by 6 bases and J by 7 bases, with 12 bases left in between. Germline CDR1 is SQVTM and CDR2 is ANQGSEA. The CDR3 has 11 residues.

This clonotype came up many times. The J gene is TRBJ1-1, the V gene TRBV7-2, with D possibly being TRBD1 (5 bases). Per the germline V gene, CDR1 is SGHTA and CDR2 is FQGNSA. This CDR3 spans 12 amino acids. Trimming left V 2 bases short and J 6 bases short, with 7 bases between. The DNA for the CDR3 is TGTGCCAGCAGCTTACAAGGGGCTGAAGCTTTCTTT. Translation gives CASSLQGAEAFF.

CDR3 region: CASSLGLASVNEQFF. The CDR3, as DNA: TGTGCCAGCAGCTTGGGACTAGCCTCCGTCAATGAGCAGTTCTTC. V and J are TRBV7-2 and TRBJ2-1; 9 bases are shared with TRBD2. Germline lookup yields CDR1 SGHTA and CDR2 FQGNSA. The CDR3 covers 15 residues. Unmatched junction bases numbered 6, after V lost 3 bases and J lost 6 bases.

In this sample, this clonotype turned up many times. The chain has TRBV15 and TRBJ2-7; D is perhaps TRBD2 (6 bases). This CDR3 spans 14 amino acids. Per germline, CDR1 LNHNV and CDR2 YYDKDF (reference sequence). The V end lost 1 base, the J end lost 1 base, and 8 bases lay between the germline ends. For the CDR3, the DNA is TGTGCCACCAGCAGAGGCGGGGTTTCCTACGAGCAGTACTTC. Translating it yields CATSRGGVSYEQYF.

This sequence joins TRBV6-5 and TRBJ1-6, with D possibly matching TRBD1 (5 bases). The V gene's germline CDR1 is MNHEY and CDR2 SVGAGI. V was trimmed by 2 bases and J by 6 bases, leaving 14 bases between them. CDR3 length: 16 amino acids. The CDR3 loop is CASSYLGGRINSPLHF. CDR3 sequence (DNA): TGTGCCAGCAGTTACCTCGGGGGGAGGATTAATTCACCCCTCCACTTT.

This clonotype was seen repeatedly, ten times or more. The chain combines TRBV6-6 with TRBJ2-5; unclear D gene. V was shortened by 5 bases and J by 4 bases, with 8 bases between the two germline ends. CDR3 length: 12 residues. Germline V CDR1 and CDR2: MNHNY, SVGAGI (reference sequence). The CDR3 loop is CASSKDVETQYF. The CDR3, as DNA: TGTGCCAGCAGTAAGGACGTAGAGACCCAGTACTTC.

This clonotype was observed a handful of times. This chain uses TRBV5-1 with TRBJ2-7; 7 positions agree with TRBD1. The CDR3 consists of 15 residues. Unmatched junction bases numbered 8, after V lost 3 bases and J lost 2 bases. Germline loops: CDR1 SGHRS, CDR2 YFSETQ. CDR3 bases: TGCGCCAGCAGCTGGACACCGGGACAGACCTACGAGCAGTACTTC. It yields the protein CASSWTPGQTYEQYF.

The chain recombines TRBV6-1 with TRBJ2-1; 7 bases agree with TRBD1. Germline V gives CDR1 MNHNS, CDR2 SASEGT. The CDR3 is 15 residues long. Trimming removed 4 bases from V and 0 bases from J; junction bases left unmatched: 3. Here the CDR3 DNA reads TGTGCCAGCAGTGCAGGACAGGCCTCCTACAATGAGCAGTTCTTC. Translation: CASSAGQASYNEQFF.

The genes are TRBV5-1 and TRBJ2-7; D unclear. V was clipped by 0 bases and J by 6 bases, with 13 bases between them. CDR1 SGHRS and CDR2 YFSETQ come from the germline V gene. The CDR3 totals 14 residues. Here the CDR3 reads CASSLADVGSEQYF. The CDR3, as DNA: TGCGCCAGCAGCTTGGCCGACGTCGGGTCCGAGCAGTACTTC.

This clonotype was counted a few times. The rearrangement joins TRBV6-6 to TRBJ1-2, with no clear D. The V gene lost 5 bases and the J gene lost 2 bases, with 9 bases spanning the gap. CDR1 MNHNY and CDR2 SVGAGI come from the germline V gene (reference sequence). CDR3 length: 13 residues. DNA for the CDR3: TGTGCCAGCAGTCTAAATACAAACTATGGCTACACCTTC. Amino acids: CASSLNTNYGYTF.

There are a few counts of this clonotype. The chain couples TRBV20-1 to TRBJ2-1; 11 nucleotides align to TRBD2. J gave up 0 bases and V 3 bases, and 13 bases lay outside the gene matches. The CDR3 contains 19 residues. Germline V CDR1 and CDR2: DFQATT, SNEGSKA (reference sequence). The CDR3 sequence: CSARAPGLAVSSSYNEQFF. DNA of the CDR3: TGCAGTGCTAGGGCTCCGGGACTAGCGGTATCGAGCTCCTACAATGAGCAGTTCTTC.